This TCR beta chain was sequenced during a study of neurological immune-mediated disorders. Findings and caveats of the study: Expanded clones shared no CDR3 amino acid sequences across subjects, suggesting private repertoires in all groups.

V was trimmed by 5 bases and J by 1 base, leaving 9 bases between them. CDR1 is SGHRS, CDR2 YFSETQ, per germline. There are 13 residues in the CDR3. This clonotype was seen more than once but under ten times. No antigen is known for it. TCRdb re-called the 5' RACE reads through MiXCR, storing one row per CDR3 protein. The sample shows tens of thousands of distinct CDR3 sequences, approximately 5% of them seen only once. Sequenced input: PBMCs. This chain links TRBV5-1 with TRBJ1-1; a possible D gene is TRBD1 (6 bases). This receptor was identified in a woman between 25 and 40 years old with multiple sclerosis. CDR3: CASRGGTNTEAFF. The DNA for the CDR3 is TGCGCCAGCAGAGGGGGGACGAACACTGAAGCTTTCTTT. The whole variable domain, filled in from reference TRBV5-1 and TRBJ1-1, reads KAGVTQTPRYLIKTRGQQVTLSCSPISGHRSVSWYQQTPGQGLQFLFEYFSETQRNKGNFPGRFSGRQFSNSRSEMNVSTLELGDSALYLCASRGGTNTEAFFGQGTRLTVV.